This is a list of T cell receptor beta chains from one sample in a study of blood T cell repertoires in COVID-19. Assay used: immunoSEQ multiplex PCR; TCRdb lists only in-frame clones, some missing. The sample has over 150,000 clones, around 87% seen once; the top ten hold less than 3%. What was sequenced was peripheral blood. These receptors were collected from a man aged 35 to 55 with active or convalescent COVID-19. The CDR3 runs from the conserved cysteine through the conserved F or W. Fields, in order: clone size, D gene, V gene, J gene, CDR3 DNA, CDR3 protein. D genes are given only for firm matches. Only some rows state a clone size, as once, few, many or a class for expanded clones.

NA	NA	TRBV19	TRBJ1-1	TGTGCCAGTAGTATTTCTCCGGGGGGCCCGGGGACTGAAGCTTTCTTT	CASSISPGGPGTEAFF
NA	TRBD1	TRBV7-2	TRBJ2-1	TGTGCCAGCAGCTTGAGGGGGCACTCCTACAATGAGCAGTTCTTC	CASSLRGHSYNEQFF
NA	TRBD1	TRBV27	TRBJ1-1	TGTGCCAGCAGTCCGGGACAGGTGATGAACACTGAAGCTTTCTTT	CASSPGQVMNTEAFF
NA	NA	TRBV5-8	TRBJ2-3	TGTGCCAGCAGCCAGAGAAGGGGTCCCAGCACAGATACGCAGTATTTT	CASSQRRGPSTDTQYF
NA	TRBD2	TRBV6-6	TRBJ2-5	TGTGCCAGCAGTCAAACTAGCGGGGCGTACCAAGAGACCCAGTACTTC	CASSQTSGAYQETQYF
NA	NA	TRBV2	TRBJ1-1	TGTGCCAGCAGTGGGGGCCAGAACACTGAAGCTTTCTTT	CASSGGQNTEAFF
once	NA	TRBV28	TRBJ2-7	TGTGCCAGCAGTTTCACAGGGTTAGGTGCCTACGAGCAGTACTTC	CASSFTGLGAYEQYF
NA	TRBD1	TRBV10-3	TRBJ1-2	TGTGCCATCCCCCGGACAGGGGGCGTAAATGGCGGCTACACCTTC	CAIPRTGGVNGGYTF
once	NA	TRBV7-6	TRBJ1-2	TGTGCCAGCAGCTTGCTAGGGGATGGCTACACCTTC	CASSLLGDGYTF
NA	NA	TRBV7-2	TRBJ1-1	TGTGCCAGCAGCTACGCCCTAGGAGGCACTGAAGCTTTCTTT	CASSYALGGTEAFF
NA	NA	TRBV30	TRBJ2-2	TGTGCCTGGAGTCGGCCCAGGACCGGGGAGCTGTTTTTT	CAWSRPRTGELFF
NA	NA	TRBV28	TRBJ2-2	TGTGCCAGCAGTTTACGGACCGGGGAGCTGTTTTTT	CASSLRTGELFF
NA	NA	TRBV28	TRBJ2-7	TGTGCCAGCAGTTTATGGCGCTACGAGCAGTACTTC	CASSLWRYEQYF
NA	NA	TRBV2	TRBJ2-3	TGTGCCAGCAGAGGACGGACTAGCACAGATACGCAGTATTTT	CASRGRTSTDTQYF
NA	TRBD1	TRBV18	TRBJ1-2	TGTGCCAGCTCACCAAGGCCGGGACAGGGGTCTCCTCCCGCCTACACCTTC	CASSPRPGQGSPPAYTF
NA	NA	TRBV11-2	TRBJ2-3	TGTGCCAGCAGAACAGAAACAGATACGCAGTATTTT	CASRTETDTQYF
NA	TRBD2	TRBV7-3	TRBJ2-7	TGTGCCAGCAGCCCGAGCGGGGGGGCCGCCTACGAGCAGTACTTC	CASSPSGGAAYEQYF
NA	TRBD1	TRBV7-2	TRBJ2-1	TGTGCCAGCAGCTTATTACAGGGGTCCTACAATGAGCAGTTCTTC	CASSLLQGSYNEQFF
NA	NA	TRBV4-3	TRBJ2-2	TGCGCCAGCAGCCAAGATCAGACAGCGAGGACCGGGGAGCTGTTTTTT	CASSQDQTARTGELFF
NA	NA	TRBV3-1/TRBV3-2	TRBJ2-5	TGTGCCAGCGCGGGGAAAAACTTGAACCAAGAGACCCAGTACTTC	CASAGKNLNQETQYF
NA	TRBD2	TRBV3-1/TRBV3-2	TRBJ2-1	TGTGCCAGCAGCCACCTAGCGGGGAGCTCCTACAATGAGCAGTTCTTC	CASSHLAGSSYNEQFF
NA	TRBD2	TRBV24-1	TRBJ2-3	TGTGCCACCAGTGAGTGGCGCGGGGGGGACACAGATACGCAGTATTTT	CATSEWRGGDTDTQYF
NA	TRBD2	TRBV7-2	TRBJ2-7	TGTGCCAGCAGCTTAGCGCGGGGAGGGCGCTACGAGCAGTACTTC	CASSLARGGRYEQYF
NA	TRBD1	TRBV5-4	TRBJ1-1	TGTGCCAGCAGCTTGGCAGCCGGGACAGCGAGCATGAACACTGAAGCTTTCTTT	CASSLAAGTASMNTEAFF
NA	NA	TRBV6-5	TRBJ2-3	TGTGCCAGCAAAAAAACAGGGTTCGATACGCAGTATTTT	CASKKTGFDTQYF
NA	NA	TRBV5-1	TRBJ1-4	TGCGCCAGCAGCTCACAGGGTTTTGGGGCTAATGAAAAACTGTTTTTT	CASSSQGFGANEKLFF
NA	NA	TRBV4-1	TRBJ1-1	TGCGCCAGCAGCCACCCCGGGGACACTGAAGCTTTCTTT	CASSHPGDTEAFF
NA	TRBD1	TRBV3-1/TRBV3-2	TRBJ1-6	TGTGCCAGCAGCCAAGAGACAGGGAAACTAACCTATAATTCACCCCTCCACTTT	CASSQETGKLTYNSPLHF
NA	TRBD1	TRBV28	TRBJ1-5	TGTGCCAGCACCCAGACAGGGGATCAGCCCCAGCATTTT	CASTQTGDQPQHF